These 15 T cell receptor beta chains were all obtained from the same sample, sequenced in a study of T cell repertoires in cytomegalovirus infection (dated by TCRdb to between 2017 and 2020). This sample was sequenced with an Illumina HiSeq 1500. TCRdb trimmed the raw reads at Q25, called clones with MiXCR and kept productive beta chains. Rows with a matching CDR3 protein are joined into one entry that keeps the most common DNA and genes. In this sample the table shows around 280,000 distinct CDR3 sequences, about 13% of which occur a single time. The top ten constitute around 9.5% of the sample. The sequencing input was PBMCs. These TCRs come from a human donor in good health (CMV status not recorded). Some clones in this sample may be carry-over from other donors' samples.

The V call is TRBV25-1, the J call TRBJ1-2; D is unclear. Germline V gene data show CDR1 as MGHDK and CDR2 as SYGVNS. The germline V and J ends were trimmed by 2 bases and 0 bases, with 7 bases remaining between them. This CDR3 contains 14 residues. CDR3 amino acids: CASSEQATNYGYTF. The CDR3 nucleotides are TGTGCCAGCAGTGAACAGGCCACTAACTATGGCTACACCTTC.

In its sample, this clonotype was seen a few times. This chain joins TRBV7-3 and TRBJ2-3; 13 bases line up with TRBD2. Germline assignment: CDR1 SGHTA and CDR2 FQGTGA. This CDR3 contains 17 residues. The trim removed 2 bases at V and 7 bases at J, leaving 9 bases unmatched. The CDR3 sequence: CASSLLARLAGGNTQYF. In DNA form, the CDR3 reads TGTGCCAGCAGCTTACTAGCTCGACTAGCGGGGGGAAATACGCAGTATTTT.

This clonotype was detected only a few times. V gene TRBV24-1 combines with J gene TRBJ2-1, with no clear D. V gave up 6 bases and J gave up 0 bases, with 5 bases separating them. The CDR3 runs to 13 residues. The V gene's germline CDR1 is KGHDR and CDR2 SFDVKD. The CDR3 DNA reads TGTGCCACCAGTCGCCCCTCCTACAATGAGCAGTTCTTC. Translating it yields CATSRPSYNEQFF.

This clonotype was seen many times. The rearrangement links TRBV20-1 to TRBJ1-1, with 8 nucleotides matching TRBD1. V lost 0 bases, J lost 3 bases, and 3 bases stayed unmatched. The CDR3 contains 14 residues. The germline V gene encodes CDR1 DFQATT and CDR2 SNEGSKA (reference sequence). The CDR3: CSARDVQGDTEAFF. The CDR3 coding sequence is TGCAGTGCTAGAGATGTACAGGGGGACACTGAAGCTTTCTTT.

The table lists this clonotype with many counts. The chain joins TRBV6-2 or TRBV6-3 to TRBJ2-7; 11 bases are a match to TRBD2. From germline, CDR1 is MNHEY and CDR2 SVGEGT. The V gene end was trimmed by 1 base and the J gene end by 4 bases; junction bases not matched to a gene: 9. The CDR3 length is 17 residues. The CDR3 nucleotides are TGTGCCAGCAGTTACTTCTCCCTGGTAGCGGGAGGGTACGAGCAGTACTTC. Protein product: CASSYFSLVAGGYEQYF.

The rearrangement links TRBV20-1 to TRBJ2-1; D is ambiguous. V gave up 0 bases and J gave up 2 bases, with 17 bases separating them. The CDR3 sequence is 17 residues long. Per the germline V gene, CDR1 is DFQATT and CDR2 is SNEGSKA (reference sequence). In nucleotides, the CDR3 is TGCAGTGCTAGAGATGTAGGTGCTAGTCAGGCCTACAATGAGCAGTTCTTC. This translates into CSARDVGASQAYNEQFF.

This clonotype has at least ten counts. The rearrangement links TRBV20-1 to TRBJ2-1; 7 bases agree with TRBD2. Germline CDR1 DFQATT, CDR2 SNEGSKA (reference sequence). CDR3 length: 16 amino acids. After removal of 0 bases from V and 0 bases from J, the junction contained 5 bases not matched to a gene. CDR3 in DNA: TGCAGTGCTAGAGAGGCTAGCGGTGACTCCTACAATGAGCAGTTCTTC. Translating it yields CSAREASGDSYNEQFF.

Ten or more counts support this clonotype. The chain is built from TRBV12-5 and TRBJ2-2, with D maybe TRBD2 (5 bases). Between the trimmed V and J ends, which lost 7 bases and 8 bases, there was a span of 17 bases. The CDR3 sequence is 14 residues long. The V gene's germline CDR1 is LGHNT and CDR2 FRNRAP. The CDR3 nucleotides are TGTGCTAGTGCCCGGGGTATCTTGGAGGGGGAGCTGTTTTTT. Its protein product is CASARGILEGELFF.

This sequence joins TRBV20-1 and TRBJ1-4, with D maybe TRBD1 (5 bases). Looked up from germline, CDR1 is DFQATT and CDR2 is SNEGSKA (reference sequence). The CDR3 contains 13 residues. V shed 3 bases and J shed 4 bases, with 9 bases lying between them. CDR3 DNA: TGCAGTGCTAGCCTCAGGGTTAATGAAAAACTGTTTTTT. Translated: CSASLRVNEKLFF.

The CDR3 is CASKARGLNEQYF. The CDR3, as DNA: TGTGCCAGCAAGGCCAGGGGGCTCAACGAGCAGTACTTC. The V gene is TRBV2, the J gene TRBJ2-7; 8 bases are shared with TRBD1. There are 13 residues in the CDR3. Germline values: CDR1 SNHLY, CDR2 FYNNEI. Trimming removed 7 bases from V and 5 bases from J; junction bases left unmatched: 7.

The chain carries TRBV27 and TRBJ1-2, with D perhaps TRBD1 (6 bases). Trimming removed 3 bases from V and 6 bases from J, with 17 bases in between. The germline gives CDR1 MNHEY, CDR2 SMNVEV (reference sequence). This CDR3 comprises 15 residues. CDR3 bases: TGTGCCAGCAGTTTCAGACCAGACAGGAGTGATGGCTACACCTTC. This encodes CASSFRPDRSDGYTF.

This clonotype showed up many times. V usage is TRBV7-2 and J usage is TRBJ1-5, with a tentative D call TRBD1 (5 bases). Germline-derived CDR1 and CDR2 are SGHTA and FQGNSA. V lost 5 bases and J lost 3, with 8 bases in between. This CDR3 is built from 13 residues. DNA for the CDR3: TGTGCCAGCAGCCAGGGAGTCAATCAGCCCCAGCATTTT. Protein: CASSQGVNQPQHF.

This clonotype was counted at least ten times. This sequence joins TRBV7-8 and TRBJ2-1; TRBD2 agrees at 10 bases. V was clipped by 2 bases and J by 6 bases; unmatched bases: 4. Germline CDR1 is SGHVS and CDR2 is FQNEAQ. The CDR3 runs to 15 residues. The CDR3 bases are TGTGCCAGCAGCTTACTAGCGGGAGTCGGCAATGAGCAGTTCTTC. Amino acids: CASSLLAGVGNEQFF.

Notes on this clonotype: A read error is possible here, since a much larger clone lies one base away. The chain links TRBV7-4 to TRBJ1-5; 12 nucleotides line up with TRBD1. Unmatched junction bases numbered 13, after V lost 8 bases and J lost 5 bases. This CDR3 region has 17 residues. The V gene's germline CDR1 is SGHVT and CDR2 SQSDAQ. DNA for the CDR3: TGTGCCAGCGGCACCGGGACAGGGGGCTCGAGGGATCAGCCCCAGCATTTT. Residues: CASGTGTGGSRDQPQHF.

There are many counts of this clonotype. This chain joins TRBV7-2 and TRBJ1-1; the match to TRBD1 covers 7 bases. Per germline, CDR1 SGHTA and CDR2 FQGNSA. The CDR3 length is 14 residues. J was trimmed by 11 bases and V by 2 bases; bases with no gene match: 11. Here the CDR3 DNA reads TGTGCCAGCAGCTTAAGGGAGGGGGCGCAGGGGGCTTTCTTT. As protein: CASSLREGAQGAFF.